This T cell receptor beta chain appears in the sequencing data of a study of blood T cell repertoires in COVID-19. V lost 2 bases and J 0 bases, leaving 14 bases between the germline ends. Germline assignment: CDR1 MGHRA and CDR2 YSYEKL. CDR3 size: 17 residues. Sequenced by immunoSEQ multiplex PCR; TCRdb stores in-frame clones only, minus some. This table holds around 250,000 clones, around 85% found once. The rearrangement links TRBV4-1 to TRBJ2-1, with D perhaps matching TRBD1 (7 bases). Sequenced material: peripheral blood. The sequence came from a man in his sixties with acute or convalescent COVID-19. The CDR3 protein is CASSQTPGGSSYNEQFF. For the CDR3, the DNA is TGCGCCAGCAGCCAAACCCCAGGGGGGAGCTCCTACAATGAGCAGTTCTTC.